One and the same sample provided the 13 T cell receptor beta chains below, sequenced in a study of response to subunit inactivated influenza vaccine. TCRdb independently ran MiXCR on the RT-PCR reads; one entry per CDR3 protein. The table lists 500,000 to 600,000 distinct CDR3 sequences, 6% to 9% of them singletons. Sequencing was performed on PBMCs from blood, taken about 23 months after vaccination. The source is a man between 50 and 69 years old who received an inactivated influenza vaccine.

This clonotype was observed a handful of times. The CDR3 is CASSFSVGVQPQHF. In nucleotides, the CDR3 is TGTGCCAGCAGCTTTAGCGTGGGTGTCCAGCCCCAGCATTTT. This chain connects TRBV5-5 to TRBJ1-5, with D hard to call. Trimming left V 2 bases short and J 7 bases short, with 13 bases between. CDR1 and CDR2 from the germline V gene are SGHKS and YYEKEE (reference sequence). The CDR3 contains 14 residues.

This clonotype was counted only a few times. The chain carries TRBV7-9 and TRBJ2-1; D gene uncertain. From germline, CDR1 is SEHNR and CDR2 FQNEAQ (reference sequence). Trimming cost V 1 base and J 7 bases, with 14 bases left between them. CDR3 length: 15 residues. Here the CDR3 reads CASSLGGGVGNEQFF. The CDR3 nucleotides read TGTGCCAGCAGCTTAGGGGGTGGGGTAGGGAATGAGCAGTTCTTC. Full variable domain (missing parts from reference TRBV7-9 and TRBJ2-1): DTGVSQNPRHKITKRGQNVTFRCDPISEHNRLYWYRQTLGQGPEFLTYFQNEAQLEKSRLLSDRFSAERPKGSFSTLEIQRTEQGDSAMYLCASSLGGGVGNEQFFGPGTRLTVL.

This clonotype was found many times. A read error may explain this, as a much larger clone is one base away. CDR3 sequence reads: CASSPGTGIYGYTF. The CDR3 nucleotides are TGTGCCAGCAGCCCCGGGACAGGGATCTATGGCTACACCTTC. The chain uses TRBV7-2 and TRBJ1-2; TRBD1 agrees at 9 bases. CDR3 length equals 14 residues. Looked up from germline, CDR1 is SGHTA and CDR2 is FQGNSA. Trimming took 5 bases from V and 4 from J; bases not matched to a gene: 5. The entire variable domain, with the rest obtained from reference TRBV7-2 and TRBJ1-2, is as follows: GAGVSQSPSNKVTEKGKDVELRCDPISGHTALYWYRQSLGQGLEFLIYFQGNSAPDKSGLPSDRFSAERTGGSVSTLTIQRTQQEDSAVYLCASSPGTGIYGYTFGSGTRLTVV.

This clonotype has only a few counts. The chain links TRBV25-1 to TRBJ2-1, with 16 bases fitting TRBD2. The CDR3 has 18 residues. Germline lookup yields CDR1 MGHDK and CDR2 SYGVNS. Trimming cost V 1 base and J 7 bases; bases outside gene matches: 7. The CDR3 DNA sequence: TGTGCCAGCAGTGAATTGGGACTAGCGGGAGGGCCGGGGAATGAGCAGTTCTTC. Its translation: CASSELGLAGGPGNEQFF.

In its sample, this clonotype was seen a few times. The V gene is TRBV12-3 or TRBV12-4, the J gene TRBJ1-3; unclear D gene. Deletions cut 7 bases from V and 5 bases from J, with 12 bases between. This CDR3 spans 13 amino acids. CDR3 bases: TGTGCCAGCATCCTTTCTGTGAGAAACACCATATATTTT. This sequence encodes CASILSVRNTIYF.

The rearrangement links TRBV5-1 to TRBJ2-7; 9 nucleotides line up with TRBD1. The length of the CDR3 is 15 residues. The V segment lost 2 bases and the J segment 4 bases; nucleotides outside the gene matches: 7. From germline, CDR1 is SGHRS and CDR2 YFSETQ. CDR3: CASSLWTGEQYEQYF. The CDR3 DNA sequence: TGCGCCAGCAGCTTATGGACAGGGGAGCAGTACGAGCAGTACTTC.

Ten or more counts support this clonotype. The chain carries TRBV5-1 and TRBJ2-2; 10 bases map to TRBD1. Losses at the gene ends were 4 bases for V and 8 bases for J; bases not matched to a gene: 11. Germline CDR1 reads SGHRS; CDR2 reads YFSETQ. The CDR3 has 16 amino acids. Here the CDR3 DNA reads TGCGCCAGCAGCAGGACAGGGGGGAAGCTGTCGGGGGAGCTGTTTTTT. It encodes CASSRTGGKLSGELFF.

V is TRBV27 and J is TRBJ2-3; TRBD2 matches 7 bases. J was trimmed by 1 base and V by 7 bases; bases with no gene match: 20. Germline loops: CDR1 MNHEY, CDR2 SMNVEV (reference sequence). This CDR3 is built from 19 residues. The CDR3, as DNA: TGTGCCAGCACCCTTATGCTAGCGGAGGGGAACCCTGGCACAGATACGCAGTATTTT. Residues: CASTLMLAEGNPGTDTQYF.

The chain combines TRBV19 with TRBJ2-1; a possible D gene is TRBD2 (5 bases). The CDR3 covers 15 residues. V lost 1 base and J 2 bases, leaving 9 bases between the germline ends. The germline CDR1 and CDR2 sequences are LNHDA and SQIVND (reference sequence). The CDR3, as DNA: TGTGCCAGTAGTATAGGGCGGGCCCCCTACAATGAGCAGTTCTTC. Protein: CASSIGRAPYNEQFF.

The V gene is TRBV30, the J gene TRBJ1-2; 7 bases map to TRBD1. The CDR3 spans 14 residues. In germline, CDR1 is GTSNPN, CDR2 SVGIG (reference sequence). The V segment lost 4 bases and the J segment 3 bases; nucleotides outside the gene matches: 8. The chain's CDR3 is CAWNRGQRDYGYTF. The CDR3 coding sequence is TGTGCCTGGAATCGGGGACAGAGGGACTATGGCTACACCTTC.

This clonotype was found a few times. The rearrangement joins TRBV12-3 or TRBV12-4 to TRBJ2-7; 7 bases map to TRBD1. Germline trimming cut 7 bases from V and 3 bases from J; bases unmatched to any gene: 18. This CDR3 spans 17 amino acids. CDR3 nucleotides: TGTGCCAGCATCGGGCCCGGACAGGTCGACGCCAGCTACGAGCAGTACTTC. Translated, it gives CASIGPGQVDASYEQYF.

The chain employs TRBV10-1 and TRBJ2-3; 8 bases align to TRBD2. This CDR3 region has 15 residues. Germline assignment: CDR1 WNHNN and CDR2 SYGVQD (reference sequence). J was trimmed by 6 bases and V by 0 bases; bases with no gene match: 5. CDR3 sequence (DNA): TGCGCCAGCAGTGAGTCGATAGCGGGGACCGATACGCAGTATTTT. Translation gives CASSESIAGTDTQYF.

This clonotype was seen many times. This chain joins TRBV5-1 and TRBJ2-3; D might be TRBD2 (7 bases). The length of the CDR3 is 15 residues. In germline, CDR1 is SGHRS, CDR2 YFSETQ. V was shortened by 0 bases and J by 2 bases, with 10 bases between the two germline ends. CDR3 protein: CASSLEGGATDTQYF. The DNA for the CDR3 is TGCGCCAGCAGCTTGGAAGGGGGGGCCACAGATACGCAGTATTTT.